This T cell receptor beta chain comes out of a study of shared clonotypes between healthy human individuals. Study-level points and caveats: Among non-shared clonotypes, generation probabilities were lower than among those shared by all four donors. Naive subsets usually exceeded memory subsets in estimated richness.

The J segment lost 4 bases and the V segment lost 5 bases, leaving 10 bases of the junction unmatched. The V gene's germline CDR1 is SGHNT and CDR2 YENEEA. The CDR3 contains 16 residues. The sorted-subset replicate PCRs were given roughly 200 ng DNA, which is around 29,000 T cell genomes. Data came from immunoSEQ multiplex PCR; TCRdb stores just in-frame clones and leaves some out. The sample shows about 2.3 million clones, 85% to 95% of them seen only once. In regard to this clone: What it binds is unknown.

Sequenced sample: naive CD4+ T cells from PBMCs. Subset defined: CD45RA+ positively selected. The chain recombines TRBV11-3 with TRBJ2-1; 8 bases fit TRBD2. The receptor's source is a young man in good health. Some clones in this sample may be carry-over from other donors' samples. CDR3: CASSPTAGASYNEQFF. CDR3 nucleotide sequence: TGTGCCAGCAGCCCAACAGCGGGAGCGTCTTACAATGAGCAGTTCTTC.